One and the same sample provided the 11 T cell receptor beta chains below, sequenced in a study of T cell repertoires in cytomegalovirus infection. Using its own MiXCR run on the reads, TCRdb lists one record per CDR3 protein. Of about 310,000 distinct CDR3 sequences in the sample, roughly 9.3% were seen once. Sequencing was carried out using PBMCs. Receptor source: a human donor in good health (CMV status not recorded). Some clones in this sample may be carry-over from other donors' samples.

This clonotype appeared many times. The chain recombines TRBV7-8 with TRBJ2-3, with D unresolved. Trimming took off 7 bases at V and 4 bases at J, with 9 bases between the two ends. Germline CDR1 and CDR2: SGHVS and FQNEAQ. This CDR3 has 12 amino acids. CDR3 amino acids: CASKSGADTQYF. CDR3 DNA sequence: TGTGCCAGCAAGTCTGGGGCAGATACGCAGTATTTT.

The CDR3, as DNA: TGTGCCAGCAGCTCAGGACAGGGAACAAACATTCAGTACTTC. Translating it yields CASSSGQGTNIQYF. The gene calls are TRBV7-9 and TRBJ2-4, with 8 nucleotides matching TRBD1. The V gene end was trimmed by 4 bases and the J gene end by 6 bases; junction bases not matched to a gene: 5. The germline gives CDR1 SEHNR, CDR2 FQNEAQ (reference sequence). The CDR3 is made up of 14 amino acids. Together with reference TRBV7-9 and TRBJ2-4, the CDR3 gives the full variable domain: DTGVSQNPRHKITKRGQNVTFRCDPISEHNRLYWYRQTLGQGPEFLTYFQNEAQLEKSRLLSDRFSAERPKGSFSTLEIQRTEQGDSAMYLCASSSGQGTNIQYFGAGTRLSVL.

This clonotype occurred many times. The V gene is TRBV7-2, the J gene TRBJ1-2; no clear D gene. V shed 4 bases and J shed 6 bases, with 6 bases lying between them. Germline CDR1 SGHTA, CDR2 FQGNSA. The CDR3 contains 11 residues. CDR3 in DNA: TGTGCCAGCAGCTACCAAGATGGCTACACCTTC. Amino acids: CASSYQDGYTF.

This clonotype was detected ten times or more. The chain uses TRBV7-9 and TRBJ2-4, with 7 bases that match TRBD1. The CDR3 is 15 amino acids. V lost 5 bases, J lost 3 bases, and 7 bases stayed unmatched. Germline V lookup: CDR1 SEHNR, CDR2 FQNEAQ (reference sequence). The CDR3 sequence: CASSGTQGRKNIQYF. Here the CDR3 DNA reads TGTGCCAGCAGCGGAACACAGGGGCGCAAAAACATTCAGTACTTC.

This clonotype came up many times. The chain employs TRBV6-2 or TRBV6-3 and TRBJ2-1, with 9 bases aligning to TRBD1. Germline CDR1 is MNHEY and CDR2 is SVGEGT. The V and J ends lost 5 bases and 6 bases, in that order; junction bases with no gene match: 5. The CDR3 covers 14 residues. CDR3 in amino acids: CASSPRTGVNEQFF. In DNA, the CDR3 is TGTGCCAGCAGTCCACGGACAGGGGTCAATGAGCAGTTCTTC.

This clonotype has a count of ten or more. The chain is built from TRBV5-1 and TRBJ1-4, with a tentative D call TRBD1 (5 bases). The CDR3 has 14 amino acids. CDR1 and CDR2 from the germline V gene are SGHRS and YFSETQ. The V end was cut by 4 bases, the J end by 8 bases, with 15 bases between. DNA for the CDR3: TGCGCCAGCAGCAACGGGACGCCCGGGGAAAAACTGTTTTTT. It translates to CASSNGTPGEKLFF.

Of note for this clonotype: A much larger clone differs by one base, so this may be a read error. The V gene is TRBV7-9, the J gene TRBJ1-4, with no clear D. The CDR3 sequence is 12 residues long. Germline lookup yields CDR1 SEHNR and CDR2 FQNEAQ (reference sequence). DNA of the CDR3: TGTGCCAGCAGTTTGTCGAATGAAAATCTGTTTTTT. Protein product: CASSLSNENLFF.

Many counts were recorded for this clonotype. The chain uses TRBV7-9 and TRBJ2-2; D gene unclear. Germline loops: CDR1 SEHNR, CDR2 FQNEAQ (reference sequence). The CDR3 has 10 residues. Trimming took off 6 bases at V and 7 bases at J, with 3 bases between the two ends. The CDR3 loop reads CASRGGELFF. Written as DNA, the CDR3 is TGTGCCAGCAGGGGCGGGGAGCTGTTTTTT.

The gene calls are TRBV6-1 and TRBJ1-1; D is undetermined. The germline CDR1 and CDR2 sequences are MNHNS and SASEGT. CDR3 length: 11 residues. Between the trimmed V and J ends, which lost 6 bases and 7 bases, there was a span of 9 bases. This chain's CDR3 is CASRQDIEAFF. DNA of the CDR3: TGTGCCAGCAGACAAGACATTGAAGCTTTCTTT.

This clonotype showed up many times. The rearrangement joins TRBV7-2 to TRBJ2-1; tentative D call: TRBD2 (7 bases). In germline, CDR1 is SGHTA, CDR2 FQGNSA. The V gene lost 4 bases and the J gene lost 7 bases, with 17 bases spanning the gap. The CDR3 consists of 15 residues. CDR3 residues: CASSSSGGPWNEQFF. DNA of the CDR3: TGTGCCAGCAGCTCCTCCGGGGGGCCGTGGAATGAGCAGTTCTTC.

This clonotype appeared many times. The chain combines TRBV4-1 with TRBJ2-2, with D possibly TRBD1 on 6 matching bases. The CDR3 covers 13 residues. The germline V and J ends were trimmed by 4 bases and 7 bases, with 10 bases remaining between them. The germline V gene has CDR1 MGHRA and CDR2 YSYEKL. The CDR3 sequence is CASSPVRGGELFF. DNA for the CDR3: TGCGCCAGCAGCCCAGTCAGGGGCGGGGAGCTGTTTTTT.